A selection of T cell receptor beta chains follows, all from one sample in a study of blood T cell repertoires in COVID-19. Here immunoSEQ multiplex PCR was the method, and the copy in TCRdb shows in-frame clones only, minus some. The sample shows 150,000 to 200,000 clones, under 90% of them seen only once. Sequences were obtained from peripheral blood. The receptors come from a woman aged 80 or older with active or convalescent COVID-19. Each CDR3 is given with its conserved first and last residue. A D gene is named only where the DNA matches it firmly. Size is stated for part of the rows, as once, few or many counts, or as a class when the clone is expanded.

16 | TRBJ1-4 | TRBV5-1 | - | - | CASSLVFQGLSEKLFF | TGCGCCAGCAGCTTGGTCTTTCAGGGCCTCAGTGAAAAACTGTTTTTT
16 | TRBJ1-1 | TRBV7-3 | - | few | CASSYRGGALNTEAFF | TGTGCCAGCAGCTATCGGGGGGGAGCCTTGAACACTGAAGCTTTCTTT
14 | TRBJ1-2 | TRBV5-4 | - | - | CASSLTGRGYGYTF | TGTGCCAGCAGCTTGACGGGACGGGGGTATGGCTACACCTTC
16 | TRBJ2-7 | TRBV4-1 | TRBD2 | - | CASSQGLAGKSYEQYF | TGCGCCAGCAGCCAAGGACTAGCGGGAAAGTCCTACGAGCAGTACTTC
14 | TRBJ1-1 | TRBV30 | - | - | CAWSVRGDNTEAFF | TGTGCCTGGAGTGTCCGGGGGGATAACACTGAAGCTTTCTTT
12 | TRBJ1-1 | TRBV29-1 | - | - | CSGTWRNTEAFF | TGCAGCGGCACCTGGAGGAACACTGAAGCTTTCTTT
14 | TRBJ1-2 | TRBV10-1 | - | - | CASSPGSEAYGYTF | TGCGCCAGCAGCCCAGGGTCCGAAGCCTATGGCTACACCTTC
16 | TRBJ2-7 | TRBV5-1 | - | once | CASSLEAQGGSYEQYF | TGCGCCAGCAGCTTGGAAGCCCAGGGCGGCTCCTACGAGCAGTACTTC
15 | TRBJ2-2 | TRBV5-1 | TRBD2 | - | CASILAGEGTGELFF | TGCGCCAGCATCCTAGCGGGAGAGGGGACCGGGGAGCTGTTTTTT
13 | TRBJ2-1 | TRBV7-6 | - | - | CASSFSGTREQFF | TGTGCCAGCAGCTTCTCTGGGACACGAGAGCAGTTCTTC
14 | TRBJ2-5 | TRBV5-1 | TRBD1 | - | CASSYPGGFETQYF | TGCGCCAGCAGCTACCCAGGGGGCTTCGAGACCCAGTACTTC
16 | TRBJ2-2 | TRBV19 | - | - | CASSPADSQNTGELFF | TGTGCCAGTAGTCCAGCGGACAGCCAGAACACCGGGGAGCTGTTTTTT
14 | TRBJ1-4 | TRBV19 | TRBD1 | once | CASGQGAGNEKLFF | TGTGCCAGTGGACAGGGGGCAGGGAATGAAAAACTGTTTTTT
14 | TRBJ2-3 | TRBV5-1 | - | - | CASSLGRGGDTQYF | TGCGCCAGCAGTTTGGGCAGGGGAGGGGATACGCAGTATTTT
18 | TRBJ2-7 | TRBV18 | TRBD2 | - | CASSPVGGSGASSYEQYF | TGTGCCAGCTCACCGGTAGGAGGTAGCGGGGCGAGCTCCTACGAGCAGTACTTC
15 | TRBJ1-1 | TRBV5-1 | TRBD1 | once | CASSSGTGGRTEAFF | TGCGCCAGCAGCTCCGGGACAGGGGGGAGAACTGAAGCCTTCTTT
15 | TRBJ1-6 | TRBV7-6 | TRBD1 | - | CASSPRTGMNSPLHF | TGTGCCAGCAGCCCACGGACAGGGATGAATTCACCCCTCCACTTT
16 | TRBJ2-1 | TRBV6-6 | TRBD2 | - | CASSSPGAGGRDEQFF | TGTGCCAGCAGTTCCCCTGGGGCGGGAGGCAGGGATGAGCAGTTCTTC
14 | TRBJ1-3 | TRBV3-1/TRBV3-2 | - | - | CASRPRGAGNTIYF | TGTGCCAGCAGGCCTCGAGGAGCCGGAAACACCATATATTTT
14 | TRBJ1-1 | TRBV29-1 | - | - | CSVVGPGADSEAFF | TGCAGCGTTGTTGGTCCAGGGGCGGACTCTGAAGCTTTCTTT
13 | TRBJ1-1 | TRBV19 | TRBD1 | - | CASSIRTGLQAFF | TGTGCCAGTAGTATCCGGACAGGCCTACAAGCTTTCTTT
13 | TRBJ1-2 | TRBV28 | - | - | CASNPAANYGYTF | TGTGCCAGCAACCCCGCAGCTAACTATGGCTACACCTTC
15 | TRBJ2-3 | TRBV18 | TRBD1 | - | CASSRDRQASDTQYF | TGTGCCAGCTCCCGGGACAGGCAGGCCTCAGATACGCAGTATTTT
16 | TRBJ2-7 | TRBV4-2 | TRBD2 | - | CASSRGTSGNNYEQYF | TGTGCCAGCAGCCGCGGGACTAGCGGGAATAACTACGAGCAGTACTTC
12 | TRBJ1-2 | TRBV18 | - | - | CASSPTAGTGTF | TGTGCCAGCTCACCCACGGCGGGGACGGGGACCTTC
14 | TRBJ1-2 | TRBV7-9 | - | few | CASSLQATFYGYTF | TGTGCCAGCAGCTTACAGGCCACTTTTTATGGCTACACCTTC
15 | TRBJ2-1 | TRBV7-3 | - | once | CASSWEASSYNEQFF | TGTGCCAGCAGCTGGGAGGCGAGCTCCTACAATGAGCAGTTCTTC
15 | TRBJ1-1 | TRBV18 | - | - | CASSPSGGDRTEAFF | TGTGCCAGCTCCCCCAGCGGAGGGGATAGAACTGAAGCTTTCTTT
17 | TRBJ2-4 | TRBV4-2 | TRBD2 | - | CASSQETSGIAKNIQYF | TGTGCCAGCAGCCAAGAAACTAGCGGTATAGCCAAAAACATTCAGTACTTC
15 | TRBJ1-5 | TRBV19 | TRBD1 | - | CASSGRQGSNQPQHF | TGTGCCAGTAGTGGCCGACAGGGGAGCAATCAGCCCCAGCATTTT
12 | TRBJ2-7 | TRBV27 | - | few | CASSLTSYEQYF | TGTGCCAGCAGTTTAACATCCTACGAGCAGTACTTC
15 | TRBJ1-4 | TRBV5-1 | - | few | CASSLDWGREEKLFF | TGCGCCAGCAGCTTGGATTGGGGGCGTGAGGAAAAACTGTTTTTT
15 | TRBJ1-3 | TRBV2 | - | - | CASSGSAGSGNTIYF | TGTGCCAGCAGTGGGTCGGCAGGCTCTGGAAACACCATATATTTT
14 | TRBJ2-1 | TRBV7-9 | TRBD1 | - | CASSRPGTGNEQFF | TGTGCCAGCAGCCGTCCCGGGACAGGGAATGAGCAGTTCTTC
16 | TRBJ2-2 | TRBV28 | - | - | CASSQVMVGNTGELFF | TGTGCCAGCAGTCAGGTCATGGTGGGGAACACCGGGGAGCTGTTTTTT
13 | TRBJ2-1 | TRBV5-1 | - | few | CASSLGDNNEQFF | TGCGCCAGCAGCTTGGGAGATAACAATGAGCAGTTCTTC
13 | TRBJ2-1 | TRBV10-1 | TRBD2 | - | CATRTSGRNEQFF | TGCGCCACCCGGACTAGCGGGAGAAATGAGCAGTTCTTC
16 | TRBJ2-1 | TRBV4-1 | - | - | CASSQVGSGFNNEQFF | TGCGCCAGCAGCCAAGTGGGTAGCGGCTTTAACAATGAGCAGTTCTTC
17 | TRBJ2-7 | TRBV21-1 | - | - | CASSKGSSEVRSYEQYF | TGTGCCAGCAGCAAAGGGTCCAGCGAAGTTCGATCCTACGAGCAGTACTTC
15 | TRBJ2-2 | TRBV5-1 | TRBD1 | - | CASSWDRGNTGELFF | TGCGCCAGCAGCTGGGACAGGGGGAACACCGGGGAGCTGTTTTTT
12 | TRBJ1-2 | TRBV6-5 | - | - | CAARTSNYGYTF | TGTGCCGCCCGGACTTCTAACTATGGCTACACCTTC
15 | TRBJ2-5 | TRBV5-4 | TRBD1 | - | CASSWWDRREETQYF | TGTGCCAGCAGCTGGTGGGACAGACGCGAAGAGACCCAGTACTTC
19 | TRBJ2-1 | TRBV18 | TRBD2 | once | CASSPRLAGVLSSYNEQFF | TGTGCCAGCTCACCACGACTAGCGGGCGTTTTAAGCTCCTACAATGAGCAGTTCTTC
15 | TRBJ1-4 | TRBV28 | - | - | CASSFSTGGNEKLFF | TGTGCCAGCAGTTTCTCGACAGGAGGTAATGAAAAACTGTTTTTT
15 | TRBJ2-2 | TRBV5-1 | - | - | CASSLGGTNTGELFF | TGCGCCAGCAGCTTAGGGGGAACGAACACCGGGGAGCTGTTTTTT